This T cell receptor beta chain was observed in a study of blood T cell repertoires in COVID-19. At the level of the study: Some COVID-19 samples were acute and others convalescent; all came from the United States, Italy and Spain. Sample material is recorded as cDNA or gDNA derived from T cells, B-cell-depleted T cells, or PBMCs.

Original data processing: Cell counts per sample came from amplifying reference gene primers. Measured with immunoSEQ multiplex PCR; TCRdb has only the in-frame clones, and not every one. From that table come the V and J calls and clone size; the DNA was used to work out D and trimming. The sample shows 17,000 or so clones, around 80% of them seen only once. The CDR3 sequence is 14 residues long. The V gene lost 2 bases and the J gene lost 3 bases, with 11 bases spanning the gap. Germline values: CDR1 MNHNS, CDR2 SASEGT. This receptor was obtained from a man between 60 and 70 years old with active or convalescent COVID-19. This chain links TRBV6-1 with TRBJ2-7, with D possibly matching TRBD1 (5 bases). The sample consisted of peripheral blood. DNA for the CDR3: TGTGCCAGCAGTGAACAGGGATCGGACTACGAGCAGTACTTC. As protein: CASSEQGSDYEQYF.